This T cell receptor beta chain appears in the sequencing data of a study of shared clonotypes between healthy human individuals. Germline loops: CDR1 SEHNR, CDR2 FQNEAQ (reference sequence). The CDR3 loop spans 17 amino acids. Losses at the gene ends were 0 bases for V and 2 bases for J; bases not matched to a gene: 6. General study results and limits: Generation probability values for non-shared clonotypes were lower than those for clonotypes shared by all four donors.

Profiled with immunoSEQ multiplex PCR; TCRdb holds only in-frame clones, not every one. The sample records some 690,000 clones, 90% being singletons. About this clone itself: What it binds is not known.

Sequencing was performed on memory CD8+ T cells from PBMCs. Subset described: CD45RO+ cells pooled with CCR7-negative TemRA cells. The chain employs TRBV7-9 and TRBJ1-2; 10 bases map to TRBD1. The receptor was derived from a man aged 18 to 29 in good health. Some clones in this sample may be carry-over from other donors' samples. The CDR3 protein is CASSLATGGWSNYGYTF. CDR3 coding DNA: TGTGCCAGCAGCTTAGCGACAGGGGGCTGGTCGAACTATGGCTACACCTTC.